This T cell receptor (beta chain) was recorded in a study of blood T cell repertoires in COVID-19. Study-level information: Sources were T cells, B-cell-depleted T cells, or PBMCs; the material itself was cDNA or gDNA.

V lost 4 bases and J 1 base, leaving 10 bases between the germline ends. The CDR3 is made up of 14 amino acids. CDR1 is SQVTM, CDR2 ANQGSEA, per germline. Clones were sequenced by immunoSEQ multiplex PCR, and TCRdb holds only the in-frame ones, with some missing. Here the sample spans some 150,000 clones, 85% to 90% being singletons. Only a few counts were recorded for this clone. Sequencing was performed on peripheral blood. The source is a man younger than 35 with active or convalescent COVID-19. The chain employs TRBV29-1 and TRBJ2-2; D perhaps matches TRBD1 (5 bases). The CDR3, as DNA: TGCAGCGTTGGCCTGGGGCGGAACACCGGGGAGCTGTTTTTT. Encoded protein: CSVGLGRNTGELFF.